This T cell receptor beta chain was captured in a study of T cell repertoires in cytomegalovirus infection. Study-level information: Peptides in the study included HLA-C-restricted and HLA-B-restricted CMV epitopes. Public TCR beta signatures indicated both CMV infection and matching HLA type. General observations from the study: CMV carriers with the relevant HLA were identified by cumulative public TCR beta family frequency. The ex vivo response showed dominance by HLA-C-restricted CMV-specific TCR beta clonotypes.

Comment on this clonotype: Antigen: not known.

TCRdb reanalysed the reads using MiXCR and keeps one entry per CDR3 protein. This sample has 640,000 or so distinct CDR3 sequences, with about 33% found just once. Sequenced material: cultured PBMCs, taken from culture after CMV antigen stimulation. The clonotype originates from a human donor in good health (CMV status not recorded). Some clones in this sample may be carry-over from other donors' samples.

The CDR3 loop reads CASSAVDGYTF. Here the CDR3 DNA reads TGTGCCAGCAGTGCGGTTGATGGCTACACCTTC. The chain carries TRBV2 and TRBJ1-2; D not resolved. Germline CDR1 SNHLY, CDR2 FYNNEI. The CDR3 consists of 11 residues. V was pared by 4 bases and J by 6 bases, with 6 bases between.